The 10 T cell receptor beta chains given below trace back to one sample, sequenced in a study of CD8 T cells in ankylosing spondylitis. Study-wide results and limits: What appeared characteristic of ankylosing spondylitis blood was a TCR beta motif of fewer than ten highly homologous variants.

These TCRs are of unknown antigen specificity. TCRdb passed the 5' RACE reads through MiXCR, listing each CDR3 protein once. The sample carries about 420,000 distinct CDR3 sequences, about a fifth recorded once. Sequences were obtained from blood, either unsorted or a sorted T cell fraction (not recorded which). These receptors originate from a male donor with ankylosing spondylitis.

The chain carries TRBV7-9 and TRBJ1-4; D is unresolved. The CDR3 has 13 amino acids. Trimming took off 3 bases at V and 8 bases at J, with 10 bases between the two ends. The germline CDR1 and CDR2 sequences are SEHNR and FQNEAQ (reference sequence). The CDR3 spells CASSFRGVEKLFF. The CDR3 DNA follows: TGTGCCAGCAGCTTCCGGGGAGTGGAAAAACTGTTTTTT.

This clonotype was detected a few times. The rearrangement joins TRBV6-1 to TRBJ2-1, with D unclear. The V and J ends lost 2 bases and 2 bases respectively, with 10 bases between them. The germline gives CDR1 MNHNS, CDR2 SASEGT. The CDR3 is 15 amino acids. The CDR3 DNA reads as TGTGCCAGCAGTGAACCAGCGTCCCCCTACAATGAGCAGTTCTTC. Translating gives CASSEPASPYNEQFF.

Only a few counts were recorded for this clonotype. The rearrangement uses TRBV3-1 and TRBJ1-5, with a possible D match to TRBD1 (5 bases). Germline lookup yields CDR1 LGHDT and CDR2 YNNKEL (reference sequence). This CDR3 region has 15 residues. The ends were cut back, 0 bases at V and 8 bases at J, with 14 bases in the middle. The CDR3 DNA sequence: TGTGCCAGCAGCCAAGATCTTGGAGGGGACGAGCCCCAGCATTTT. It translates to CASSQDLGGDEPQHF.

Of note for this clonotype: This may arise from a read error, as a much more abundant clone is one base away. The chain joins TRBV5-1 to TRBJ1-1; the match to TRBD1 covers 7 bases. The CDR3 loop spans 14 amino acids. J was trimmed by 4 bases and V by 0 bases; bases with no gene match: 3. CDR1 is SGHRS, CDR2 YFSETQ, per germline. The CDR3: CASSLETGVTEAFF. CDR3 bases: TGCGCCAGCAGCTTGGAAACAGGGGTCACTGAAGCTTTCTTT.

This clonotype appeared a single time. This CDR3 reads CASSSRVRSDTQYF. The CDR3 DNA is TGTGCCAGCAGCTCCAGGGTTCGGTCAGATACGCAGTATTTT. This chain uses TRBV5-5 with TRBJ2-3; perhaps TRBD1 as D (5 bases). Trimming pared 3 bases from V and 4 bases from J, leaving 12 bases between. Germline CDR1 is SGHKS and CDR2 is YYEKEE (reference sequence). The CDR3 has 14 amino acids.

This clonotype was counted at least ten times. This chain uses TRBV9 with TRBJ2-1; 9 bases fit TRBD2. The CDR3 consists of 12 residues. The germline V gene has CDR1 SGDLS and CDR2 YYNGEE. The CDR3 coding sequence is TGTGCTTCCGGAACAGCGGGAGGTGAGCAGTTCTTC. Translated: CASGTAGGEQFF.

CDR3 loop: CSARDRNQPQHF. In nucleotides, the CDR3 is TGCAGTGCTAGAGATCGGAATCAGCCCCAGCATTTT. The J gene is TRBJ1-5, the V gene TRBV20-1; D is unresolved. Germline assignment: CDR1 DFQATT and CDR2 SNEGSKA (reference sequence). V lost 0 bases to trimming and J lost 4 bases, with 4 bases between them. This CDR3 has 12 amino acids.

This clonotype appeared many times. The CDR3 loop is CSAQWSGGADTQYF. CDR3 bases: TGCAGCGCCCAGTGGTCGGGAGGGGCAGATACGCAGTATTTT. This chain connects TRBV29-1 to TRBJ2-3, with TRBD2 matching 8 bases. The CDR3 totals 14 residues. CDR1 is SQVTM and CDR2 is ANQGSEA in the germline V gene. V lost 7 bases, J lost 4 bases, and 10 bases stayed unmatched.

This rearrangement joins TRBV25-1 to TRBJ2-1, with D maybe TRBD1 (6 bases). Germline CDR1 is MGHDK and CDR2 is SYGVNS. This CDR3 has 13 residues. The germline V and J ends were trimmed by 6 bases and 11 bases, with 17 bases remaining between them. The CDR3 DNA reads as TGTGCCAGCAGAACTACAGGGAATCCGAAGCAGTTCTTC. Translation: CASRTTGNPKQFF.

The chain uses TRBV5-1 and TRBJ1-1; TRBD1 agrees at 7 bases. With V trimmed by 3 bases and J by 4 bases, 18 bases remained unmatched. Germline values: CDR1 SGHRS, CDR2 YFSETQ. This CDR3 comprises 18 residues. CDR3 DNA: TGCGCCAGCAGCTGGCGGGGACAGCCCGGCGTGGGAGGCACTGAAGCTTTCTTT. Protein: CASSWRGQPGVGGTEAFF.